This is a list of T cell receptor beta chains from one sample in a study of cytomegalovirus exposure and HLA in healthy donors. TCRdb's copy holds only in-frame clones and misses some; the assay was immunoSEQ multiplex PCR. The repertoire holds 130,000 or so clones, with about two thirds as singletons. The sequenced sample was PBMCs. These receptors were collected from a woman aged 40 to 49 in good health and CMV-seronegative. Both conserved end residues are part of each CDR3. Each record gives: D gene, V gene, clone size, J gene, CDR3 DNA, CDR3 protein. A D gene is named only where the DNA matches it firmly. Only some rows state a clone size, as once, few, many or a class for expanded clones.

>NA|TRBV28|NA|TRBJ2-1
TGTGCCAGCAGTTTCAGGGACAATGAGCAGTTCTTC
CASSFRDNEQFF
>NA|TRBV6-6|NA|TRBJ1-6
TGTGCCAGCGGGATACAGGTGATAAATTCACCCCTCCACTTT
CASGIQVINSPLHF
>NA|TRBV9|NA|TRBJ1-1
TGTGCCAGCAGCGTGCTTACCGGGACTCCCGAAGCTTTCTTT
CASSVLTGTPEAFF
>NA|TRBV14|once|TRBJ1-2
TGTGCCAGCAGCCAAGATTCAGTACAGCTCTATGGCTACACCTTC
CASSQDSVQLYGYTF
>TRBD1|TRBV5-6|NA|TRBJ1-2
TGTGCCAGCACCCCGAGGGGAAGGACAGGGGCTAACTATGGCTACACCTTC
CASTPRGRTGANYGYTF
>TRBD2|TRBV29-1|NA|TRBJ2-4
TGCAGCGTTTTTCAGGCGGGGGGAGCCAAAAACATTCAGTACTTC
CSVFQAGGAKNIQYF
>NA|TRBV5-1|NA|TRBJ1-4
TGCGCCAGCAGCTCGCGGCTCGATGAAAAACTGTTTTTT
CASSSRLDEKLFF
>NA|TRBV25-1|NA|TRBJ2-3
TGTGCCAGCAGTGTCCGGGACTTCTACCAGTGGGATACGCAGTATTTT
CASSVRDFYQWDTQYF
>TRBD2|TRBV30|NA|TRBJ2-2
TGTGCCTGGACTCTGGGGGGGGGACACACCGGGGAGCTGTTTTTT
CAWTLGGGHTGELFF
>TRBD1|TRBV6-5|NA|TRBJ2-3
TGTGCCAGCAGTTTCACAGGGGTTATGGGGGCAGATACGCAGTATTTT
CASSFTGVMGADTQYF
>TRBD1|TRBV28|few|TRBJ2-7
TGTGCCAGCGGACAGGGCCCCTACGAGCAGTACTTC
CASGQGPYEQYF
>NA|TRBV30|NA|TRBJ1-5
TGTGCCTGGAGTGTACGCAGGGGTCTTTCCCCCAATCAGCCCCAGCATTTT
CAWSVRRGLSPNQPQHF
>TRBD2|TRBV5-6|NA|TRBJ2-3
TGTGCCAGCAGCCCGTGGGAGGCGGGGGGGGCAGATACGCAGTATTTT
CASSPWEAGGADTQYF
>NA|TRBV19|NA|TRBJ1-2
TGTGCCAGTAGTACGAGTTCAGGCGGGAACTATGGCTACACCTTC
CASSTSSGGNYGYTF
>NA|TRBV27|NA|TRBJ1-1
TGTGCCAGCTTCGGTGACAGGAACACTGAAGCTTTCTTT
CASFGDRNTEAFF
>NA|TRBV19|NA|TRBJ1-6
TGTGCCAGTACCCTAGGCAGGGGCGACCCTTCACCCCTCCACTTT
CASTLGRGDPSPLHF
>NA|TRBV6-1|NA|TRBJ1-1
TGTGCCTCCCGGGACACCGGATTTATGAACACTGAAGCTTTCTTT
CASRDTGFMNTEAFF
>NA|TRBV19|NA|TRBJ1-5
TGTGCCAGTAGTATAGCCCATAGCAATCAGCCCCAGCATTTT
CASSIAHSNQPQHF
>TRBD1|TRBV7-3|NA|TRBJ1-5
TGTGCCAGCAGCAAGGGTCAGGGGGAACAGCCCCAGCATTTT
CASSKGQGEQPQHF
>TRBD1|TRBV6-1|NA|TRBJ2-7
TGTGCCAGCACACGGCAGGGGGCCTCCTACGAGCAGTACTTC
CASTRQGASYEQYF
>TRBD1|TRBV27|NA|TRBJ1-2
TGTGCCAGCAGTGCGGACAGGTTTAACTATGGCTACACCTTC
CASSADRFNYGYTF
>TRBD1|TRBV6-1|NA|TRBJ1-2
TGTGCCAGTAGGGACAGGGGCAGGATTAGCTATGGCTACACCTTC
CASRDRGRISYGYTF
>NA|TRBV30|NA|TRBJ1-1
TGTGCCTGGGGGGGGGTATCGGACACTGAAGCTTTCTTT
CAWGGVSDTEAFF
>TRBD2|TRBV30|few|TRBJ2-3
TGTGCCTGGAGTGGCGGGGGGGGAGATACGCAGTATTTT
CAWSGGGGDTQYF
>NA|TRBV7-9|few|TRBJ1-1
TGTTCCAGCAGCTTAAACTTTGGTGAAGCTTTCTTT
CSSSLNFGEAFF
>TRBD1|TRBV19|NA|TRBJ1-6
TGTGCCAGCGCACCCGGGGGGACAGGCCCCTGGGCCCTCCACTTT
CASAPGGTGPWALHF
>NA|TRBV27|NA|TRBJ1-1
TGTGCCAGCAGTTTGCGGGAGTTGAACACTGAAGCTTTCTTT
CASSLRELNTEAFF
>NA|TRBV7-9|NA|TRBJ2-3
TGTGCCAGCAGCTTAGGGGCTAGCACAGATACGCAGTATTTT
CASSLGASTDTQYF
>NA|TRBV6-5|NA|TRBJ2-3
TGTGCCAGCAGTTACTCCAGGTCGTCGCAGTATTTT
CASSYSRSSQYF
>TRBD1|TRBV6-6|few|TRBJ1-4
TGTGCCAGCAGCTGGGGACAGGGTAATGAAAAACTGTTTTTT
CASSWGQGNEKLFF
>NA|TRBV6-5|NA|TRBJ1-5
TGTGCCAGCCAGGCAATTAATCAGCCCCAGCATTTT
CASQAINQPQHF
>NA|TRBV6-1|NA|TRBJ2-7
TGTGCCACGCTGAATGGGCAGAATAGCTACGAGCAGTACTTC
CATLNGQNSYEQYF
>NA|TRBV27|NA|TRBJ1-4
TGTGCCAGCAGTTTATCTGCAGGGCCTAATGAAAAACTGTTTTTT
CASSLSAGPNEKLFF
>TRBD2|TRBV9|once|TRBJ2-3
TGTGCCAGCAGCTCATCCTCTTCCACTAGCGGGGGACTCACAGATACGCAGTATTTT
CASSSSSSTSGGLTDTQYF
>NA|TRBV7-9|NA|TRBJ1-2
TGTGCCAGCAGCCCTAGAGTAGGCCCAGCGGGCACCTTC
CASSPRVGPAGTF
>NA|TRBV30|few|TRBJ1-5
TGTGCCTGGAGCCCGCAGGGGAGGGAGCCCCAGCATTTT
CAWSPQGREPQHF
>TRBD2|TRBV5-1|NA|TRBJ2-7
TGCGCCAGCACCTTAGCGGGGGGAAGCTCCTACGAGCAGTACTTC
CASTLAGGSSYEQYF
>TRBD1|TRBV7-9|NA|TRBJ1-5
TGTGCCAGCAGCTTGGGGACAGGGGCTGATAGCAATCAGCCCCAGCATTTT
CASSLGTGADSNQPQHF
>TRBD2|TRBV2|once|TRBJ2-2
TGTGCCAGCTCTGGCGGGGGGGCCTACACCGGGGAGCTGTTTTTT
CASSGGGAYTGELFF
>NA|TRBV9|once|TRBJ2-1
TGTGCCAGCAGCGTGGCGGGTGAGCAGTTCTTC
CASSVAGEQFF
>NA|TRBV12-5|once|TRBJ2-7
TGTGCTAGTGCCCTCTCTACAGGCGAGCAGTACTTC
CASALSTGEQYF
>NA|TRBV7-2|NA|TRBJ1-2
TGTGCCAGCAGAGCACAGGGCTTCGATGGCTACACCTTC
CASRAQGFDGYTF
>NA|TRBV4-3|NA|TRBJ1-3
TGCGCCAGCAGCCTAACAGGGACAACTGGAAACACCATATATTTT
CASSLTGTTGNTIYF